This is a list of T cell receptor beta chains from one sample in a study of blood T cell repertoires in COVID-19. TCRdb's table, derived via immunoSEQ multiplex PCR, lists solely in-frame clones and lacks some. The table has roughly 160,000 clones, 80% seen once. The source material was PBMCs or T cells enriched from blood (not recorded which). These receptors all stem from a woman in her sixties who had recovered from COVID-19. The CDR3 runs from the conserved cysteine through the conserved F or W. Fields, in order: V gene, clone size, D gene, J gene, CDR3 DNA, CDR3 protein. A D gene is named only where the DNA matches it firmly. Rows give clone size only sometimes, using once, few, many, or a class for an expanded clone.

TRBV3-1/TRBV3-2	-	-	TRBJ1-1	TGTGCCAGCAGCCAAGATCAGGGTACCTCGCACACTGAAGCTTTCTTT	CASSQDQGTSHTEAFF
TRBV11-2	-	-	TRBJ2-7	TGTGCCAGCAGACTAGACTTCCGAAGCTCCTACGAGCAGTACTTC	CASRLDFRSSYEQYF
TRBV10-1	-	TRBD2	TRBJ2-3	TGCGCCAGCCCCGCGGAGCGGGGAGAGACAGATACGCAGTATTTT	CASPAERGETDTQYF
TRBV5-1	-	-	TRBJ1-2	TGCGCCAGCAGCTCCGGGACTCCCATCTATGGCTACACCTTC	CASSSGTPIYGYTF
TRBV24-1	-	-	TRBJ1-2	TGTGCCACCCCATACCATCGGTTTTATGGCTACACCTTC	CATPYHRFYGYTF
TRBV18	-	-	TRBJ1-1	TGTGCCAGCTCACCATCAAAGGGGTTGAACACTGAAGCTTTCTTT	CASSPSKGLNTEAFF
TRBV6-5	once	TRBD1	TRBJ1-2	TGTGCCAGCAGTTATAGACGAGACAGGGCCTATGGCTACACCTTC	CASSYRRDRAYGYTF
TRBV9	many	-	TRBJ1-1	TGTGCCAGCAGCGTAGTGCAGGGGCACACTGAAGCTTTCTTT	CASSVVQGHTEAFF
TRBV27	-	-	TRBJ1-2	TGTGCCAGCAGTTCCCTGTTGACTAGGGGCTACACCTTC	CASSSLLTRGYTF
TRBV3-1/TRBV3-2	-	TRBD2	TRBJ2-2	TGTGCCAGCAGCCAAGGACTAAGCGGGGGGCTGAACACCGGGGAGCTGTTTTTT	CASSQGLSGGLNTGELFF
TRBV5-1	-	TRBD1	TRBJ1-2	TGCGCCAGCAGCAAAGGGACAGATAAAGGGAACTATGGCTACACCTTC	CASSKGTDKGNYGYTF
TRBV25-1	-	-	TRBJ1-1	TGTGCCAGCAGTGAAGAGGCTCGGACTGAAGCTTTCTTT	CASSEEARTEAFF
TRBV9	-	-	TRBJ1-1	TGTGCCAGCAGCGAATACGGGACACAAGACACTGAAGCTTTCTTT	CASSEYGTQDTEAFF
TRBV5-1	once	-	TRBJ2-1	TGCGCCAGCAGCCCAGATCTAGGATCTTACAATGAGCAGTTCTTC	CASSPDLGSYNEQFF
TRBV24-1	-	TRBD1	TRBJ2-5	TGTGCCACCGGGAGACAGGGGCAGCAAGAGACCCAGTACTTC	CATGRQGQQETQYF
TRBV2	-	-	TRBJ2-7	TGTGCCAGCAGTGCGGGCCTAGGGGGGGGGCAGAAGGTCCTCGAGCAGTACTTC	CASSAGLGGGQKVLEQYF
TRBV12-3/TRBV12-4	-	-	TRBJ2-1	TGTGCCAGCAGTTTGCACAGGGTCAATGAGCAGTTCTTC	CASSLHRVNEQFF
TRBV29-1	-	TRBD2	TRBJ2-7	TGCAGCGTGGGTCGGGGGGGACTATACGAGCAGTACTTC	CSVGRGGLYEQYF
TRBV10-2	few	-	TRBJ1-5	TGCGCCAGCAGTGAGTCGCAGGGAACTCAGCCCCAGCATTTT	CASSESQGTQPQHF
TRBV5-4	once	-	TRBJ2-6	TGTGCCAGCAGTCCCACTGTGTCGAACGCCGGGGCCAACGTCCTGACTTTC	CASSPTVSNAGANVLTF
TRBV5-1	-	-	TRBJ1-1	TGCGCCAGCAGCTTGTCTAGCCGGAACACTGAAGCTTTCTTT	CASSLSSRNTEAFF
TRBV9	-	TRBD2	TRBJ2-3	TGTGCCAGCAGCGTAGGGGGCGGGGGAACAGATACGCAGTATTTT	CASSVGGGGTDTQYF
TRBV9	-	-	TRBJ1-5	TGTGCCAGCAGCACGTCAGAGGGATTTAATCAGCCCCAGCATTTT	CASSTSEGFNQPQHF
TRBV6-6	once	-	TRBJ1-5	TGTGCCAGCAGTTCAGGGAAGGAGCAGCCCCAGCATTTT	CASSSGKEQPQHF
TRBV19	-	TRBD1	TRBJ1-2	TGTGCCAGTAGTATAGCCCAGGGGGGACGTGGCTACACCTTC	CASSIAQGGRGYTF
TRBV5-1	-	-	TRBJ1-2	TGCGCCAGCAGCAAAGAATTACAGGGCGGGAACTATGGCTACACCTTC	CASSKELQGGNYGYTF
TRBV6-5	-	-	TRBJ1-1	TGTGCCAGCAGTCCACCCCGGGTCCGCACTGAAGCTTTCTTT	CASSPPRVRTEAFF
TRBV19	-	TRBD1	TRBJ1-3	TGTGCCGCTTCTGACAGGGACTCTGGAAACACCATATATTTT	CAASDRDSGNTIYF